A selection of T cell receptor beta chains follows, all from one sample in a study of T cell clonotyping in hematopoietic cell transplantation. Clones were sequenced by immunoSEQ multiplex PCR, and TCRdb holds only the in-frame ones, with some missing. Of over 10,000 clones listed, about nine tenths were seen once; the top ten hold 7.8%. The source was PBMCs, collected 100 days after allogeneic stem cell transplant. The receptors derive from a female patient in her fifties or sixties who had an allogeneic stem cell transplant from an unrelated donor, so the T cells may come from the graft donor. Some clones in this sample may be carry-over from other donors' samples. Both conserved end residues are part of each CDR3. D genes are given only for firm matches. A clone size is listed for some rows: how often the clone was seen (once, few, many), or a class if it is expanded.

v_gene,abundance,d_gene,CDR3aa
TRBV11-2,.,.,CASSLAGYSYGYTF
TRBV29-1,.,.,CSVVSSGANVLTF
TRBV5-6,.,.,CASSPRPSYNEQFF
TRBV5-1,once,.,CASSLAGEDQPQHF
TRBV6-6,.,.,CASGYGSSNEKLFF
TRBV10-1,.,.,CASQRSTSRSDTQYF
TRBV11-3,.,.,CASSYRDPGELFF
TRBV19,.,.,CASSIERTQFF
TRBV5-5,.,.,CASSPLTPTEAFF
TRBV6-1,.,TRBD2,CASTVTSGSTGELFF
TRBV30,.,.,CAWRGLQGRTEAFF
TRBV9,.,.,CATLFLTLAKNIQYF
TRBV6-1,.,TRBD1,CASNARGLHGYTF
TRBV11-2,.,TRBD1,CASRNRWDSLGGAFF
TRBV28,.,.,CASSLNNYGYTF
TRBV6-5,few,TRBD1,CASSIDRGRAWEQFF
TRBV19,.,.,CASRENGYTF
TRBV5-4,.,TRBD2,CASSLAGTSADNEQFF
TRBV10-3,once,.,CAISGEGVGYTF
TRBV25-1,.,.,CASSEYNNYGYTF
TRBV4-1,.,TRBD2,CASSRLAVESYEQYF
TRBV15,.,.,CATSRTGSYGYTF
TRBV5-1,.,.,CASSVGNSPLHF
TRBV29-1,once,.,CSVQLSYNEQFF
TRBV5-1,.,.,CASSLADRGYGYTF
TRBV27,.,TRBD2,CASSADLTSGGDTQYF
TRBV11-2,.,TRBD1,CASSLGQGPYGYTF
TRBV2,.,TRBD2,CASRAGGGSYNEQFF
TRBV6-6,few,TRBD1,CASSTPTGGYTF
TRBV7-7,.,TRBD2,CASSLAGGPNNEQFF
TRBV20-1,.,.,CSAFQETQYF
TRBV4-1,once,TRBD1,CASSLSGEGANYGYTF
TRBV6-5,.,.,CASSYSRGARETQYF
TRBV6-1,.,.,CASSASRFGPGNTIYF
TRBV27,.,.,CASSFGGRGGGYTF
TRBV6-5,few,.,CASRLSGSGDTQYF
TRBV7-9,.,.,CASADSQSEQYF
TRBV5-4,.,TRBD2,CASSAGLAGSSPGEQYF
TRBV7-2,once,TRBD2,CASKSGELIYNEQFF
TRBV7-9,.,.,CASSSLSPNSPLHF
TRBV21-1,few,.,CASRSDRDAYEQYF
TRBV4-2,.,.,CASSQGGQNYGYTF
TRBV25-1,.,TRBD1,CASSPGTGPETQYF
TRBV7-2,.,.,CASSLSRQPTQPQHF
TRBV7-2,.,.,CASSYMPGRTEAFF
TRBV4-1,few,.,CASSQVRLAIYNEQFF
TRBV4-3,.,.,CASSDEGGHNSPLHF
TRBV7-2,.,TRBD1,CASSLFSGTEETQYF
TRBV7-9,.,TRBD1,CASSLSGGWDTIYF
TRBV7-2,.,.,CASSFNSPLHF
TRBV14,.,.,CASSIGVAFGYEQYF
TRBV29-1,once,.,CSVAGIGVSGANVLTF
TRBV29-1,.,.,CSGVRGGTEAFF
TRBV2,few,TRBD2,CASRPTLAGVSDTQYF
TRBV19,.,.,CASSMGGGAYNEQFF
TRBV5-1,.,.,CASSLNPAFGYTF
TRBV6-1,.,.,CASSEPGYDKLFF
TRBV19,.,.,CASSLGLYYAEQYF
TRBV18,.,.,CASSPRGVAGANVLTF
TRBV19,.,.,CASSINPNQPQHF